The 24 T cell receptor beta chains below were found in one sample sequenced in a study of T cell repertoires in cytomegalovirus infection. TCRdb re-called the reads with MiXCR, one entry per CDR3 protein. The sample lists approximately 400,000 distinct CDR3 sequences, 25% to 40% seen once, with 12% to 15% in the top ten. The sequencing input was PBMCs. All receptors come from a human donor in good health (CMV status not recorded). Some clones in this sample may be carry-over from other donors' samples.

This clonotype was observed a single time. The chain couples TRBV6-1 to TRBJ2-5; D is possibly TRBD1 (6 bases). CDR3 length: 15 amino acids. Trimming took 5 bases from V and 2 from J, leaving 15 bases between them. Per the germline V gene, CDR1 is MNHNS and CDR2 is SASEGT. CDR3 protein: CASSQSRDTQETQYF. The CDR3 bases are TGTGCCAGCAGTCAAAGCCGGGACACACAAGAGACCCAGTACTTC.

As for this clonotype: The junction does not match germline at one end; this may be a read error. The chain employs TRBV20-1 and TRBJ2-5; TRBD2 matches at 7 bases. This CDR3 contains 13 residues. CDR1 is DFQATT, CDR2 SNEGSKA, per germline (reference sequence). The CDR3: CSARNGGKETPYF. Here the CDR3 DNA reads TGCAGTGCTAGGAACGGGGGGAAAGAGACCCCGTACTTC.

This chain joins TRBV11-2 and TRBJ2-2; D remains unclear. Germline V lookup: CDR1 SGHAT, CDR2 FQNNGV. Trimming removed 4 bases at V and 1 base at J, with 16 bases between. CDR3 length equals 17 residues. CDR3 sequence: CASSSATSDQNTGELFF. The DNA for the CDR3 is TGTGCCAGCAGCTCCGCGACCTCAGACCAGAACACCGGGGAGCTGTTTTTT.

The table lists this clonotype with a few counts. This chain links TRBV14 with TRBJ2-1, with no clear D. Germline V lookup: CDR1 SGHDN, CDR2 FVKESK. This CDR3 is built from 13 residues. V was pared by 0 bases and J by 12 bases, with 12 bases between. CDR3 residues: CASSQDPTRPQFF. CDR3 sequence (DNA): TGTGCCAGCAGCCAAGACCCCACTCGCCCGCAGTTCTTC.

On this clonotype itself: This is likely a read error, given that the CDR3 carries no conserved phenylalanine or tryptophan at its end. The chain combines TRBV14 with TRBJ2-1; 8 bases match TRBD2. Germline assignment: CDR1 SGHDN and CDR2 FVKESK. V was clipped by 3 bases and J by 2 bases; unmatched bases: 12. CDR3 size: 18 residues. CDR3 nucleotides: TGTGCCAGCAGCCAGACTATCCGGGGGGGGAAGACCTACAATGAGCAGTTCTTA. Its translation is CASSQTIRGGKTYNEQFL.

This clonotype showed up just once. As DNA, the CDR3 is TGCGCCAGCAGCTTGACCACCAAGACTGAAGCTTTCTTT. This sequence encodes CASSLTTKTEAFF. V is TRBV5-1 and J is TRBJ1-1; D is undetermined. This CDR3 comprises 13 residues. Per germline, CDR1 SGHRS and CDR2 YFSETQ. V was cut by 1 base and J by 5 bases, with 9 bases left in between.

Concerning this clonotype: This sequence may be a read error, since a much larger clone differs from it by one base. DNA for the CDR3: TGTGCCAGCCGTGAACCGGGGGCCTCCTACAATGAGCAGTTCTTC. Encoded protein: CASREPGASYNEQFF. The J gene is TRBJ2-1, the V gene TRBV6-1, with D perhaps assigned TRBD1 or TRBD2 (6 bases each). There are 15 residues in the CDR3. The germline CDR1 and CDR2 sequences are MNHNS and SASEGT.

This clonotype has only a few counts. This chain joins TRBV14 and TRBJ2-7; D is possibly TRBD1 (6 bases). Looked up from germline, CDR1 is SGHDN and CDR2 is FVKESK. V lost 2 bases, J lost 2 bases, and 10 bases lay in between. There are 14 residues in the CDR3. Written as DNA, the CDR3 is TGTGCCAGCAGCCAAAACAGGGTCGCCTACGAGCAGTACTTC. This encodes CASSQNRVAYEQYF.

This clonotype was picked up a small number of times. V usage is TRBV4-1 and J usage is TRBJ2-5, with D perhaps TRBD1 or TRBD2 (5 bases each). This CDR3 is built from 15 residues. V was cut by 4 bases and J by 7 bases, with 19 bases left in between. The V gene's germline CDR1 is MGHRA and CDR2 YSYEKL. The CDR3 loop is CASSPHGTAPGTQYF. CDR3 nucleotide sequence: TGCGCCAGCAGCCCCCACGGGACGGCGCCGGGGACCCAGTACTTC.

At least ten counts were recorded for this clonotype. The genes are TRBV7-8 and TRBJ1-6; D uncertain. Germline CDR1 is SGHVS and CDR2 is FQNEAQ. V was trimmed by 3 bases and J by 0 bases, leaving 18 bases between them. This CDR3 has 19 amino acids. As DNA, the CDR3 is TGTGCCAGCAGCTTCCCAAGGACCGGTTTAAGCTCCTATAATTCACCCCTCCACTTT. Translated: CASSFPRTGLSSYNSPLHF. Drawing the rest from reference TRBV7-8 and TRBJ1-6, the complete variable domain is GAGVSQSPRYKVAKRGQDVALRCDPISGHVSLFWYQQALGQGPEFLTYFQNEAQLDKSGLPSDRFFAERPEGSVSTLKIQRTQQEDSAVYLCASSFPRTGLSSYNSPLHFGNGTRLTVT.

Of note for this clonotype: One end of the junction varies from germline; a read error may be responsible. The V gene is TRBV7-4, the J gene TRBJ2-7; unclear D gene. The length of the CDR3 is 13 residues. Germline loops: CDR1 SGHVT, CDR2 SQSDAQ. This chain's CDR3 is CVSSLAYSYEQYF. The DNA for the CDR3 is TGTGTCAGCAGCTTAGCCTACTCCTACGAGCAGTACTTC.

The chain employs TRBV20-1 and TRBJ2-1; TRBD2 agrees at 11 bases. The CDR3 has 15 amino acids. The V and J ends lost 2 bases and 2 bases, in that order; junction bases with no gene match: 2. In germline, CDR1 is DFQATT, CDR2 SNEGSKA (reference sequence). The CDR3 loop is CSARMTSGAYNEQFF. In nucleotides, the CDR3 is TGCAGTGCTAGAATGACTAGCGGGGCCTACAATGAGCAGTTCTTC.

With respect to this clonotype: A much larger clone lies a single base off, so this may be a read error. The V gene is TRBV12-3 or TRBV12-4, the J gene TRBJ1-2, with D perhaps TRBD1 (6 bases). The CDR3 sequence is 12 residues long. CDR3 in DNA: TGTGCCAGCAGTTTATCTGGGGACAAAGTAGCCTTC. Encoded protein: CASSLSGDKVAF.

This chain uses TRBV19 with TRBJ2-5; 11 positions agree with TRBD2. V was pared by 7 bases and J by 2 bases, with 9 bases of the junction left unmatched. CDR3 length equals 16 residues. Germline CDR1 and CDR2: LNHDA and SQIVND (reference sequence). DNA for the CDR3: TGTGCCAGTAATCAGGGGACTAGCGGCCGTCAAGAGACCCAGTACTTC. This encodes CASNQGTSGRQETQYF. Complete variable domain (other parts from reference TRBV19 and TRBJ2-5): DGGITQSPKYLFRKEGQNVTLSCEQNLNHDAMYWYRQDPGQGLRLIYYSQIVNDFQKGDIAEGYSVSREKKESFPLTVTSAQKNPTAFYLCASNQGTSGRQETQYFGPGTRLLVL.

This clonotype was seen a few times. The gene calls are TRBV6-8 and TRBJ2-5; D is possibly TRBD2 (5 bases). With 0 bases removed from V and 1 base from J, the gap between germline ends came to 9 bases. The CDR3 is 15 amino acids. From germline, CDR1 is MNHGY and CDR2 SAAAGT. CDR3 bases: TGTGCCAGCAGTTACTCAAGAGGGCCCCAAGAGACCCAGTACTTC. Translated, it gives CASSYSRGPQETQYF.

Note on this clonotype: Without the conserved terminal phenylalanine or tryptophan, this CDR3 likely stems from a read error. The DNA is left out, because the CDR3 cannot be placed on it with certainty; the CDR3 is given as TCRdb lists it. This chain joins TRBV19 and TRBJ1-2; the DNA was not compared with TRBD1, the D call given in the table. Including both end residues, the CDR3 is 15 amino acids long. Germline CDR1 is LNHDA and CDR2 is SQIVND (reference sequence). The CDR3 sequence is CASSTRYRVDFGYPV.

This clonotype came up many times. The rearrangement joins TRBV12-3 or TRBV12-4 to TRBJ2-5, with no clear D. This CDR3 has 13 residues. V lost 7 bases and J lost 5, with 14 bases in between. The CDR3 coding sequence is TGTGCCAGCACCTTAGGCCTTTCGGAGACCCAGTACTTC. Translation gives CASTLGLSETQYF.

V gene TRBV6-5 combines with J gene TRBJ2-7; TRBD1 matches at 8 bases. The CDR3 length is 14 residues. CDR1 MNHEY and CDR2 SVGAGI come from the germline V gene. Trimming removed 6 bases from V and 5 bases from J; junction bases left unmatched: 9. This chain's CDR3 is CASSSGQATHEQYF. The DNA for the CDR3 is TGTGCCAGCAGCTCGGGACAGGCGACCCACGAGCAGTACTTC.

The chain uses TRBV6-5 and TRBJ1-4, with 8 bases matching TRBD1. The length of the CDR3 is 15 residues. The germline CDR1 and CDR2 sequences are MNHEY and SVGAGI. The trim removed 2 bases at V and 3 bases at J, leaving 2 bases unmatched. The CDR3 protein is CASSYQGASNEKLFF. CDR3 DNA sequence: TGTGCCAGCAGTTACCAGGGGGCCTCTAATGAAAAACTGTTTTTT.

A note on this clonotype: One junction end disagrees with the germline gene, perhaps due to a read error. The V and J genes are TRBV4-3 and TRBJ1-1; D unresolved. This CDR3 contains 15 residues. Germline lookup yields CDR1 LGHNA and CDR2 YSLEER. The CDR3 region is CASSQDQSTVSTAYF. The CDR3 DNA is TGCGCCAGCAGCCAAGATCAATCGACGGTGTCGACGGCTTACTTT.

The gene calls are TRBV19 and TRBJ1-3, with TRBD1 matching over 7 bases. This CDR3 is 22 amino acids long. V was clipped by 4 bases and J by 4 bases; unmatched bases: 28. From germline, CDR1 is LNHDA and CDR2 SQIVND (reference sequence). The CDR3 sequence: CASSSVLPGTAVGPLGGNTIYF. In nucleotides, the CDR3 is TGTGCCAGTAGTAGCGTACTACCCGGGACAGCGGTCGGACCCTTGGGAGGAAACACCATATATTTT.

The gene calls are TRBV20-1 and TRBJ1-2, with D possibly being TRBD1 (6 bases). CDR3 length: 15 residues. V was clipped by 3 bases and J by 3 bases, with 17 bases between them. The germline gives CDR1 DFQATT, CDR2 SNEGSKA (reference sequence). This chain's CDR3 is CSARGDWGRDYGYTF. In DNA form, the CDR3 reads TGCAGTGCTAGGGGAGATTGGGGGCGAGACTATGGCTACACCTTC.

This clonotype showed up just a few times. The genes are TRBV19 and TRBJ1-1; no firm D call. Germline V gives CDR1 LNHDA, CDR2 SQIVND (reference sequence). Trimming removed 5 bases at V and 5 bases at J, with 15 bases between. The CDR3 contains 14 residues. The CDR3 DNA is TGTGCCAGTAGTCAATCGACCGCTTCAACTGAAGCTTTCTTT. Encoded protein: CASSQSTASTEAFF.

This chain connects TRBV19 to TRBJ2-7; 8 positions agree with TRBD2. The germline gives CDR1 LNHDA, CDR2 SQIVND (reference sequence). V lost 1 base and J lost 5; bases outside the gene matches: 7. The CDR3 runs to 15 residues. This chain's CDR3 is CASSIAGGPGNEQYF. CDR3 coding DNA: TGTGCCAGTAGTATAGCGGGGGGGCCGGGAAACGAGCAGTACTTC.